This T cell receptor beta chain was captured by sequencing in a study of blood T cell repertoires in COVID-19 (dated by TCRdb to the early 2020s). Turning to the overall study: Samples covering the acute and convalescent phases of COVID-19 were provided by collaborators in the United States, Italy and Spain. The samples were drawn from two sources: the first 160 participants of the ongoing ImmuneRACE study, and 1,000 to 1,500 subjects contributed by 6 global collaborators. The repertoires were made available in a free public database intended to serve as a resource for research on the immune response to SARS-CoV-2. Where available, HLA class I and class II types were taken from metadata supplied by the sample provider and were not determined by assay-based typing. The prospective study material was composed of cDNA or gDNA derived from T cells, B-cell-depleted T cells, or PBMCs. Sample metadata almost always included a de-identified subject ID, COVID-19 status, age in years and sex. Deeply sampled blood TCRbeta repertoires from subjects exposed to, actively infected with, or recovered from COVID-19 were included in the dataset. The research as a whole found: The amount of clinical and demographic metadata varied by source and participant and was provided uncurated.

TCRbeta CDR3 regions were amplified from genomic DNA using the immunoSEQ Assay, a bias-controlled multiplex PCR. Regarding the original processing steps: The number of nucleated cells in each sample was estimated from the amplification of reference gene primers within the assay. Sequence reads were collapsed and filtered to measure the absolute abundance of every unique TCRbeta CDR3 rearrangement. For each sample, productive Simpson clonality was calculated as the square root of Simpson's diversity index across productive rearrangements. This immuneACCESS table, as held by TCRdb, lists in-frame sequences with V and J called but not all clones. Of the missing ones, under half trace to an unresolved V gene in checked studies; the others have no known cause. V, J and clone size reflect that table, while D and trimming were determined from the DNA. This sample has 70,000 to 85,000 clones in its table, and around 83% of those were observed once. The leading ten clones occupy about 20% of the sample.

The collaborating institutions used their own protocols to collect whole blood in K2EDTA tubes. For TCRbeta analysis, collaborators shipped samples in one of three forms: frozen whole blood, isolated PBMCs, or DNA extracted from either of those sample types. Notes on this clone: Its antigen is currently not known. Within one base of it there is no much larger clone, and no base qualities were kept.

Trimming removed 6 bases from V and 0 bases from J, leaving 11 bases between the germline ends. There are 14 amino acids in the CDR3, from cysteine to phenylalanine inclusive. Only the CDR3 DNA is retained, 42 bases long and in frame from the first base. The germline V gene gives CDR1 as MNHEY and CDR2 as SVGAGI. The specimen sequenced was peripheral blood. This clonotype originated in a woman of 80 years or more in a cohort sampled during active or convalescent COVID-19. The chain was built from TRBV6-5 and TRBJ1-1; D gene: possibly TRBD1, on 6 matching bases. This receptor carries the CDR3 CASSPGQLNTEAFF. In nucleotide form, the sequence is TGTGCCAGCAGCCCAGGACAGTTGAACACTGAAGCTTTCTTT.